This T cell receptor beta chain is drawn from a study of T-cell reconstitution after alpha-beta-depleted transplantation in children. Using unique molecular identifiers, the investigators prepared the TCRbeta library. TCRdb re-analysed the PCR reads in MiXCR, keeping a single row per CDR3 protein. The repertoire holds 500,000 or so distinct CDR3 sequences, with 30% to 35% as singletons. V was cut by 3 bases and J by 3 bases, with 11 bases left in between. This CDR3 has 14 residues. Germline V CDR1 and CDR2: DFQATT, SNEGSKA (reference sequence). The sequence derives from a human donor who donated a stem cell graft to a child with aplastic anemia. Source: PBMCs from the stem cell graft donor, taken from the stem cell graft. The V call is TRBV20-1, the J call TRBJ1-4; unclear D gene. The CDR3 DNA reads TGCAGTGCTAGCCAAGGTGGTGCTAATGAAAAACTGTTTTTT. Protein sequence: CSASQGGANEKLFF.